The 15 T cell receptor beta chains below were found in one sample sequenced in a study of blood T cell repertoires in COVID-19. This table comes from immunoSEQ multiplex PCR, and its TCRdb copy is limited to in-frame clones, with some not included. Among 200,000 to 300,000 clones listed, around 87% were seen once. Material: peripheral blood. These receptors came from a woman in her seventies with active or convalescent COVID-19.

Notes on this clone: A single base separates this from a much larger clone, so it may be a read error. The rearrangement joins TRBV6-2 or TRBV6-3 to TRBJ1-2, with D possibly TRBD1 on 6 matching bases. Germline V lookup: CDR1 MNHEY, CDR2 SVGEGT. This CDR3 is built from 11 residues. Trimming removed 5 bases from V and 5 bases from J, with 6 bases in between. The CDR3 spells CASSTGYGYTF. Here the CDR3 DNA reads TGTGCCAGCAGTACAGGGTATGGCTACACCTTC.

This chain's CDR3 is CASSFPVMGGLYEQYF. CDR3 DNA sequence: TGTGCCAGCAGCTTCCCGGTTATGGGGGGGCTGTACGAGCAGTACTTC. This sequence joins TRBV21-1 and TRBJ2-7; the table's TRBD2 call for D was not verified on the DNA. TRBV21-1 is a listed pseudogene. This CDR3 has 16 residues.

The chain employs TRBV19 and TRBJ1-5; 7 bases line up with TRBD1. The CDR3 is 14 amino acids. Germline V gene lookup returns CDR1 LNHDA and CDR2 SQIVND (reference sequence). V lost 2 bases, J lost 7 bases, and 5 bases stayed unmatched. The chain's CDR3 is CASSIRDRGQPQHF. In DNA form, the CDR3 reads TGTGCCAGTAGTATAAGGGACAGAGGACAGCCCCAGCATTTT.

This clone came up once. The genes are TRBV18 and TRBJ2-1; TRBD1 aligns across 8 bases. Germline CDR1 and CDR2: KGHSH and LQKENI. Trimming cost V 3 bases and J 4 bases; bases outside gene matches: 5. The CDR3 contains 15 residues. The CDR3 nucleotides are TGTGCCAGCTCACCCCCGGGACAGGCTTACAATGAGCAGTTCTTC. It encodes CASSPPGQAYNEQFF.

The CDR3 spells CASSSGTGQETQYF. The CDR3 coding sequence is TGTGCCAGCAGCTCAGGGACAGGCCAAGAGACCCAGTACTTC. This rearrangement joins TRBV5-6 to TRBJ2-5; TRBD1 aligns across 8 bases. The V segment lost 3 bases and the J segment 1 base; nucleotides outside the gene matches: 2. Germline values: CDR1 SGHDT, CDR2 YYEEEE. CDR3 length: 14 amino acids.

The rearrangement uses TRBV7-2 and TRBJ1-2; D may be TRBD1 (5 bases). The CDR3 is 16 amino acids. V shed 1 base and J shed 4 bases, with 16 bases lying between them. Per germline, CDR1 SGHTA and CDR2 FQGNSA. The DNA for the CDR3 is TGTGCCAGCAGCTTAGGCACAGGCCCGGGGGGCTATGGCTACACCTTC. It encodes CASSLGTGPGGYGYTF.

The chain employs TRBV3-1 (or the pseudogene TRBV3-2) and TRBJ2-2; D gene ambiguous. CDR3 size: 14 residues. V gave up 5 bases and J gave up 9 bases, with 16 bases separating them. In germline, CDR1 is LGHDT, CDR2 YNNKEL (reference sequence). The CDR3 region has the DNA TGTGCCAGCAGCACTATCTCGGGTGGCCGGGAGCTGTTTTTT. It codes for CASSTISGGRELFF.

The chain joins TRBV6-6 to TRBJ1-4; perhaps TRBD1 as D (6 bases). Trimming took off 0 bases at V and 11 bases at J, with 19 bases between the two ends. Germline V lookup: CDR1 MNHNY, CDR2 SVGAGI (reference sequence). The CDR3 has 16 amino acids. The CDR3 nucleotides are TGTGCCAGCAGTTACTCGATTGGGGGGGCGTTGGACAAACTGTTTTTT. The encoded protein is CASSYSIGGALDKLFF.

The rearrangement uses TRBV3-1 (or the pseudogene TRBV3-2) and TRBJ1-3, with 8 bases that match TRBD1. The V segment lost 6 bases and the J segment 0 bases; nucleotides outside the gene matches: 4. Per the germline V gene, CDR1 is LGHDT and CDR2 is YNNKEL (reference sequence). The CDR3 extends over 15 amino acids. CDR3 protein: CASRGQESSGNTIYF. CDR3 coding DNA: TGTGCCAGCAGGGGACAGGAGAGCTCTGGAAACACCATATATTTT.

The genes are TRBV2 and TRBJ2-3; 9 bases are a match to TRBD2. CDR1 and CDR2 (germline): SNHLY, FYNNEI. The trim removed 6 bases at V and 6 bases at J, leaving 10 bases unmatched. The CDR3 totals 15 residues. The DNA of the CDR3 is TGTGCCAGCAGCAATCTAGCGGGGCGGTCGGATACGCAGTATTTT. Residues: CASSNLAGRSDTQYF. Drawing the rest from reference TRBV2 and TRBJ2-3, the complete variable domain is EPEVTQTPSHQVTQMGQEVILRCVPISNHLYFYWYRQILGQKVEFLVSFYNNEISEKSEIFDDQFSVERPDGSNFTLKIRSTKLEDSAMYFCASSNLAGRSDTQYFGPGTRLTVL.

This chain uses TRBV29-1 with TRBJ1-1; TRBD1 matches at 7 bases. This CDR3 comprises 13 residues. V shed 2 bases, J shed 2 bases, and the junction held 2 bases outside the gene matches. Germline V gene data show CDR1 as SQVTM and CDR2 as ANQGSEA. CDR3 sequence reads: CSVETGANTEAFF. CDR3 bases: TGCAGCGTTGAAACAGGGGCAAACACTGAAGCTTTCTTT.

As for this clone: Different DNA sequences within this sample yield the same CDR3. The chain links TRBV18 to TRBJ2-5; no definite D call. Germline-derived CDR1 and CDR2 are KGHSH and LQKENI. V lost 3 bases and J 2 bases, leaving 4 bases between the germline ends. This CDR3 is built from 12 residues. The CDR3 sequence is CASSPAQETQYF. In DNA form, the CDR3 reads TGTGCCAGCTCACCTGCGCAAGAGACCCAGTACTTC.

The rearrangement links TRBV14 to TRBJ2-3; tentative D call: TRBD2 (6 bases). The CDR3 extends over 16 amino acids. Germline V gene data show CDR1 as SGHDN and CDR2 as FVKESK. Deletions cut 4 bases from V and 7 bases from J, with 21 bases between. The CDR3 reads CASSPLGGVDPYTQYF. DNA for the CDR3: TGTGCCAGCAGCCCTCTCGGCGGGGTAGACCCTTATACGCAGTATTTT.

The V call is TRBV6-2 or TRBV6-3, the J call TRBJ2-7; TRBD2 matches 14 bases. V was clipped by 0 bases and J by 2 bases; unmatched bases: 0. In germline, CDR1 is MNHEY, CDR2 SVGEGT. This CDR3 region has 16 residues. The CDR3 nucleotides read TGTGCCAGCAGTTACTCGACTAGCGGGGGGGCCTACGAGCAGTACTTC. This encodes CASSYSTSGGAYEQYF.

The chain combines TRBV20-1 with TRBJ2-5; possible D gene TRBD2, 5 bases. Per germline, CDR1 DFQATT and CDR2 SNEGSKA (reference sequence). This CDR3 has 13 residues. Trimming took off 3 bases at V and 1 base at J, with 9 bases between the two ends. This CDR3 reads CSASVRGQETQYF. The CDR3 coding sequence is TGCAGTGCTAGTGTCCGGGGCCAAGAGACCCAGTACTTC.